The 20 T cell receptor beta chains given below trace back to one sample, sequenced in a study of identical twins. TCRdb analysed the 5' RACE reads with MiXCR anew, one entry per CDR3 protein. The data show approximately 700,000 distinct CDR3 sequences, with 18% seen just once and roughly 14% held by the top ten. This same sample was also taken into another study, of T cells expressing NK-cell markers.

The sample taken for sequencing was PBMCs. The receptors stem from a woman between 18 and 29 years old in good health.

V gene TRBV20-1 combines with J gene TRBJ2-3, with D possibly called TRBD1 or TRBD2 (6 bases each). V was cut by 2 bases and J by 2 bases, with 11 bases left in between. This CDR3 spans 14 amino acids. Germline V gene lookup returns CDR1 DFQATT and CDR2 SNEGSKA (reference sequence). The CDR3 sequence: CSARKGGLTDTQYF. CDR3 bases: TGCAGTGCTAGAAAAGGGGGGCTCACAGATACGCAGTATTTT.

This chain links TRBV5-5 with TRBJ2-2; D remains unclear. The CDR3 runs to 12 residues. V gave up 7 bases and J gave up 7 bases, with 11 bases separating them. CDR1 and CDR2 (germline): SGHKS, YYEKEE (reference sequence). This CDR3 is CASGRQGGELFF. The CDR3 DNA sequence: TGTGCCAGCGGGCGACAAGGCGGGGAGCTGTTTTTT.

This clonotype was seen only a few times. The chain couples TRBV6-1 to TRBJ2-1; a possible D gene is TRBD2 (5 bases). This CDR3 contains 15 residues. Trimming cost V 6 bases and J 3 bases, with 15 bases left between them. Germline-derived CDR1 and CDR2 are MNHNS and SASEGT. The CDR3 protein is CASSQAAVGYNEQFF. Written as DNA, the CDR3 is TGTGCCAGCAGCCAGGCAGCGGTTGGCTACAATGAGCAGTTCTTC.

The chain employs TRBV7-6 and TRBJ1-4; 7 bases map to TRBD1. Germline V gene data show CDR1 as SGHVS and CDR2 as FNYEAQ. This CDR3 spans 15 amino acids. V lost 5 bases and J lost 7; bases outside the gene matches: 10. The CDR3 sequence: CASSRLGQAVEKLFF. The CDR3 DNA reads TGTGCCAGCAGCCGCCTAGGACAGGCTGTTGAAAAACTGTTTTTT.

This clonotype was picked up a small number of times. This chain links TRBV4-3 with TRBJ2-2; D is undetermined. The CDR3 runs to 14 residues. Germline values: CDR1 LGHNA, CDR2 YSLEER. V lost 4 bases and J lost 2, with 8 bases in between. The DNA for the CDR3 is TGCGCCAGCAGCCCGCACAAAAACACCGGGGAGCTGTTTTTT. Its translation: CASSPHKNTGELFF.

This sequence joins TRBV7-2 and TRBJ2-5; D is uncertain. Germline lookup yields CDR1 SGHTA and CDR2 FQGNSA. The V and J ends lost 4 bases and 13 bases respectively, with 13 bases between them. CDR3 length equals 11 residues. The chain's CDR3 is CASSSASSPYF. In nucleotides, the CDR3 is TGTGCCAGCAGCTCTGCTTCGTCCCCGTACTTC. The variable domain in full, with the rest retrieved from reference TRBV7-2 and TRBJ2-5, is GAGVSQSPSNKVTEKGKDVELRCDPISGHTALYWYRQSLGQGLEFLIYFQGNSAPDKSGLPSDRFSAERTGGSVSTLTIQRTQQEDSAVYLCASSSASSPYFGPGTRLLVL.

The rearrangement links TRBV12-3 or TRBV12-4 to TRBJ1-2, with D unclear. Trimming removed 0 bases at V and 2 bases at J, with 7 bases between. This CDR3 has 14 residues. The CDR3 protein is CASSLAPINYGYTF. For the CDR3, the DNA is TGTGCCAGCAGTTTAGCGCCGATAAACTATGGCTACACCTTC.

This clonotype was counted a few times. The V and J genes are TRBV20-1 and TRBJ2-7, with TRBD1 identical over 8 bases. The germline CDR1 and CDR2 sequences are DFQATT and SNEGSKA (reference sequence). The CDR3 has 14 residues. After removal of 5 bases from V and 2 bases from J, the junction contained 8 bases not matched to a gene. CDR3 bases: TGCAGTGCTCCCCGGACAGGGTCTACCTACGAGCAGTACTTC. Amino acids: CSAPRTGSTYEQYF.

About this clonotype itself: At one of its ends the junction is not consistent with the germline gene, which may arise from a read error. This sequence joins TRBV7-7 and TRBJ2-1, with D hard to call. Germline V gene sequence: CDR1 SSHAT, CDR2 FNYEAQ (reference sequence). The CDR3 consists of 15 residues. The CDR3 loop is CASSLALGPDNEQFF. For the CDR3, the DNA is TGTGCTAGCAGCTTAGCTCTAGGCCCCGACAATGAGCAGTTCTTC.

The V call is TRBV5-1, the J call TRBJ1-1; D unclear. Per germline, CDR1 SGHRS and CDR2 YFSETQ. V lost 2 bases, J lost 4 bases, and 12 bases lay in between. This CDR3 is built from 14 residues. The CDR3, as DNA: TGCGCCAGCAGCTTCGTCCTGGAGGCCACTGAAGCTTTCTTT. Amino acid sequence: CASSFVLEATEAFF.

V is TRBV14 and J is TRBJ2-3; a possible D gene is TRBD1 (5 bases). Germline values: CDR1 SGHDN, CDR2 FVKESK. CDR3 size: 14 residues. V shed 1 base and J shed 7 bases, with 12 bases lying between them. CDR3 nucleotides: TGTGCCAGCAGCCAAGTACAGGCCCGAAATACGCAGTATTTT. Protein product: CASSQVQARNTQYF.

Many counts were recorded for this clonotype. The CDR3 bases are TGTGCCAGCAGCTTAGTAGGGAATGCCTACGAGCAGTACTTC. This encodes CASSLVGNAYEQYF. The rearrangement links TRBV7-2 to TRBJ2-7; D is unclear. Germline CDR1 is SGHTA and CDR2 is FQGNSA. Trimming left V 1 base short and J 2 bases short, with 9 bases between. CDR3 length: 14 residues.

In this sample, this clonotype turned up a few times. The V gene is TRBV12-3 or TRBV12-4, the J gene TRBJ2-1; D possibly corresponds to TRBD2 (5 bases). This CDR3 region has 15 residues. Trimming took off 1 base at V and 10 bases at J, with 17 bases between the two ends. Here the CDR3 reads CASSLGRGYMGEQFF. The CDR3 DNA sequence: TGTGCCAGCAGTTTAGGACGGGGTTACATGGGGGAGCAGTTCTTC.

The chain recombines TRBV5-1 with TRBJ1-2, with D possibly TRBD1 on 6 matching bases. CDR1 and CDR2 (germline): SGHRS, YFSETQ. This CDR3 spans 14 amino acids. V lost 1 base, J lost 8 bases, and 15 bases lay in between. CDR3 DNA sequence: TGCGCCAGCAGCTTGAATACAGGGTCCTACGGCTACACCTTC. Encoded protein: CASSLNTGSYGYTF. The whole variable domain, remainder taken from reference TRBV5-1 and TRBJ1-2, is KAGVTQTPRYLIKTRGQQVTLSCSPISGHRSVSWYQQTPGQGLQFLFEYFSETQRNKGNFPGRFSGRQFSNSRSEMNVSTLELGDSALYLCASSLNTGSYGYTFGSGTRLTVV.

This chain joins TRBV10-3 and TRBJ2-3; tentatively, D is TRBD2 (5 bases). This CDR3 comprises 13 residues. The ends were cut back, 2 bases at V and 6 bases at J, with 9 bases in the middle. CDR1 and CDR2 from the germline V gene are ENHRY and SYGVKD. Here the CDR3 reads CAISEEGADTQYF. For the CDR3, the DNA is TGTGCCATCAGTGAGGAGGGAGCGGATACGCAGTATTTT.

V usage is TRBV5-1 and J usage is TRBJ1-3; D unclear. Germline CDR1 and CDR2: SGHRS and YFSETQ. The CDR3 is made up of 15 amino acids. Deletions cut 0 bases from V and 0 bases from J, with 7 bases between. The CDR3 region is CASSLESVSGNTIYF. CDR3 DNA sequence: TGCGCCAGCAGCTTGGAATCCGTCTCTGGAAACACCATATATTTT.

This clonotype was detected only a few times. This sequence joins TRBV20-1 and TRBJ2-7; 8 bases are a match to TRBD1. J was trimmed by 2 bases and V by 6 bases; bases with no gene match: 9. The CDR3 loop spans 14 amino acids. CDR1 and CDR2 (germline): DFQATT, SNEGSKA (reference sequence). The CDR3 sequence: CSARKGTGTYEQYF. The CDR3 coding sequence is TGCAGTGCCCGAAAAGGGACAGGTACCTACGAGCAGTACTTC.

This clonotype was counted ten times or more. Relative to the germline gene, one junction end is altered; a read error may explain this. The J gene is TRBJ2-5, the V gene TRBV5-1, with 9 positions matching TRBD2. The germline V gene encodes CDR1 SGHRS and CDR2 YFSETQ. This CDR3 spans 14 amino acids. CDR3 DNA sequence: TGTGCCAGCAGCCGGGGACTAGCAGAAGAGACCCAGTACTTC. The encoded protein is CASSRGLAEETQYF.

The chain is built from TRBV10-3 and TRBJ1-6, with D possibly being TRBD1 (6 bases). Trimming removed 5 bases from V and 7 bases from J, with 9 bases in between. Germline-derived CDR1 and CDR2 are ENHRY and SYGVKD. CDR3 length equals 13 residues. In nucleotides, the CDR3 is TGTGCCATCAGTTCAGGGGTAAATTCACCCCTCCACTTT. Translated: CAISSGVNSPLHF.

V and J are TRBV6-5 and TRBJ1-6; 8 nucleotides match TRBD1. There are 16 residues in the CDR3. CDR1 is MNHEY, CDR2 SVGAGI, per germline. J lost 9 bases, V lost 6 bases, and 13 bases had no gene match. DNA for the CDR3: TGTGCCAGCAGATTAGGACAGGGAAGATTAGGTTCACCCCTCCACTTT. Protein product: CASRLGQGRLGSPLHF.